What follows are 32 T cell receptor beta chains derived from one specimen sequenced in a study of OX40 agonist ivuxolimab in advanced cancers. Here immunoSEQ multiplex PCR was the method, and the copy in TCRdb shows in-frame clones only, minus some. The sample holds 8,000 to 10,000 clones, about 66% seen once. The sample in question was CD4+ or CD8+ T cells sorted from blood, obtained in a trial of the OX40 agonist ivuxolimab. Receptor source: an adult with an advanced solid tumor such as melanoma, head and neck, liver or kidney cancer.

The chain has TRBV4-2 and TRBJ2-2; D is undetermined. The CDR3 has 15 residues. Looked up from germline, CDR1 is LGHNA and CDR2 is YNFKEQ. V was clipped by 1 base and J by 5 bases, with 11 bases between them. CDR3 nucleotide sequence: TGTGCCAGCAGCCAAGGGTTGAGAGAGACCGGGGAGCTGTTTTTT. This translates into CASSQGLRETGELFF.

In its sample, this clone is medium-sized. J is TRBJ2-7 and V is TRBV19, with a tentative D call TRBD2 (7 bases). Trimming shortened V by 3 bases and J by 5 bases, and 17 bases separated the two germline ends. The CDR3 extends over 15 amino acids. CDR1 LNHDA and CDR2 SQIVND come from the germline V gene (reference sequence). The DNA for the CDR3 is TGTGCCAGTAGTATCCAAGGGGGGGAGACTAACGAGCAGTACTTC. Amino acids: CASSIQGGETNEQYF.

This clone appeared once. The chain combines TRBV6-5 with TRBJ2-7; D is perhaps TRBD1 or TRBD2 (5 bases each). V was clipped by 7 bases and J by 1 base, with 14 bases between them. The CDR3 is 14 amino acids. Germline values: CDR1 MNHEY, CDR2 SVGAGI. Here the CDR3 reads CASTHGAGSYEQYF. CDR3 nucleotides: TGTGCCAGCACCCACGGGGCAGGGTCCTACGAGCAGTACTTC.

The V and J genes are TRBV6-5 and TRBJ1-1; 7 nucleotides line up with TRBD1. V trimming: 0 bases; J trimming: 7 bases; junction bases outside the gene matches: 5. CDR1 and CDR2 from the germline V gene are MNHEY and SVGAGI. The CDR3 contains 14 residues. In DNA, the CDR3 is TGTGCCAGCAGTTACTCCGTCACAGGGGTTGAAGCTTTCTTT. Translating it yields CASSYSVTGVEAFF.

About this clone: This same CDR3 is encoded by further DNA sequences in the sample. The rearrangement uses TRBV27 and TRBJ1-1, with D hard to call. CDR3 length: 14 amino acids. CDR1 and CDR2 (germline): MNHEY, SMNVEV (reference sequence). Between the trimmed V and J ends, which lost 5 bases and 0 bases, there was a span of 10 bases. The CDR3 sequence is CASSRGSVNTEAFF. The CDR3 DNA sequence: TGTGCCAGCAGTCGTGGGTCGGTGAACACTGAAGCTTTCTTT.

CDR3 sequence: CASSSTSGGVYNEQFF. CDR3 coding DNA: TGTGCCAGCAGCTCGACTAGCGGGGGAGTATACAATGAGCAGTTCTTC. V gene TRBV7-9 combines with J gene TRBJ2-1, with TRBD2 identical over 12 bases. Per germline, CDR1 SEHNR and CDR2 FQNEAQ (reference sequence). Unmatched junction bases numbered 5, after V lost 4 bases and J lost 4 bases. The CDR3 is 16 amino acids. The full variable domain, with the rest looked up from reference TRBV7-9 and TRBJ2-1, is DTGVSQNPRHKITKRGQNVTFRCDPISEHNRLYWYRQTLGQGPEFLTYFQNEAQLEKSRLLSDRFSAERPKGSFSTLEIQRTEQGDSAMYLCASSSTSGGVYNEQFFGPGTRLTVL.

This sequence joins TRBV6-6 and TRBJ2-7; maybe TRBD1 (5 bases). Germline V CDR1 and CDR2: MNHNY, SVGAGI (reference sequence). The V end was cut by 2 bases, the J end by 3 bases, with 5 bases between. The CDR3 consists of 12 residues. The CDR3 sequence is CASSYQGYEQYF. CDR3 sequence (DNA): TGTGCCAGCAGTTACCAGGGCTACGAGCAGTACTTC.

This clone was counted only a few times. The chain uses TRBV4-1 and TRBJ2-3; 10 nucleotides match TRBD2. Germline V CDR1 and CDR2: MGHRA, YSYEKL. V gave up 1 base and J gave up 6 bases; unmatched junction bases: 10. The CDR3 is 17 residues long. CDR3 in DNA: TGCGCCAGCAGCCAAGCGGGGAGCGGGAGGGCCTTTGATACGCAGTATTTT. Its protein is CASSQAGSGRAFDTQYF.

The chain combines TRBV29-1 with TRBJ2-7, with D perhaps matching TRBD2 (6 bases). CDR1 is SQVTM, CDR2 ANQGSEA, per germline. CDR3 size: 12 residues. Trimming took 1 base from V and 5 from J, leaving 9 bases between them. This CDR3 is CSVEGRENEQYF. Here the CDR3 DNA reads TGCAGCGTTGAAGGCCGGGAGAACGAGCAGTACTTC.

The J gene is TRBJ2-5, the V gene TRBV7-9, with 12 bases that match TRBD2. This CDR3 comprises 16 residues. Germline CDR1 and CDR2: SEHNR and FQNEAQ (reference sequence). The J segment lost 2 bases and the V segment lost 4 bases, leaving 5 bases of the junction unmatched. The CDR3 loop reads CASSSRLAGEQETQYF. The CDR3 DNA reads TGTGCCAGCAGCTCTCGACTAGCGGGGGAGCAAGAGACCCAGTACTTC.

V gene TRBV29-1 combines with J gene TRBJ2-5, with D possibly TRBD1 on 6 matching bases. Germline CDR1 is SQVTM and CDR2 is ANQGSEA. With 6 bases removed from V and 5 bases from J, the gap between germline ends came to 19 bases. The CDR3 has 14 residues. The CDR3 here is CSVRTNRDAETQYF. In DNA form, the CDR3 reads TGCAGCGTACGGACGAACAGGGACGCGGAGACCCAGTACTTC.

CDR3 coding DNA: TGTGCCAGCAGTGGGGGAACAGACAGCACAGATACGCAGTATTTT. Residues: CASSGGTDSTDTQYF. The gene calls are TRBV2 and TRBJ2-3; D ambiguous. Trimming stripped 4 bases from V and 0 bases from J, with 11 bases between. The CDR3 extends over 15 amino acids. Germline V CDR1 and CDR2: SNHLY, FYNNEI.

The rearrangement links TRBV4-1 to TRBJ1-1; no clear D. The CDR3 spans 16 residues. Germline V gene sequence: CDR1 MGHRA, CDR2 YSYEKL. V lost 1 base and J 3 bases, leaving 15 bases between the germline ends. CDR3 residues: CASSQGLGPGYTEAFF. The CDR3 region has the DNA TGCGCCAGCAGCCAAGGTTTAGGCCCGGGGTACACTGAAGCTTTCTTT.

The chain is built from TRBV6-5 and TRBJ2-7; 9 bases map to TRBD2. The germline CDR1 and CDR2 sequences are MNHEY and SVGAGI. V lost 7 bases and J lost 3; bases outside the gene matches: 7. The length of the CDR3 is 14 residues. The chain's CDR3 is CASTILAGDYEQYF. The CDR3 DNA is TGTGCCAGCACGATACTAGCGGGTGACTACGAGCAGTACTTC.

The sample holds a few counts of this clone. This chain connects TRBV5-1 to TRBJ1-5, with 7 positions matching TRBD1. The ends lost 0 bases at V and 4 bases at J; junction bases unmatched: 4. The CDR3 extends over 15 amino acids. Per germline, CDR1 SGHRS and CDR2 YFSETQ. The DNA for the CDR3 is TGCGCCAGCAGCTTGGGAGGGACAGATAATCAGCCCCAGCATTTT. Its translation: CASSLGGTDNQPQHF.

This clone was detected only a few times. This sequence joins TRBV19 and TRBJ1-1; a possible D gene is TRBD1 (5 bases). The CDR3 is made up of 13 amino acids. V dropped 4 bases and J dropped 1 base, with 7 bases sitting between them. Germline CDR1 is LNHDA and CDR2 is SQIVND (reference sequence). The chain's CDR3 is CASSTTGNTEAFF. In nucleotides, the CDR3 is TGTGCCAGTAGTACTACAGGGAACACTGAAGCTTTCTTT. The full variable domain, rest sourced from reference TRBV19 and TRBJ1-1, is DGGITQSPKYLFRKEGQNVTLSCEQNLNHDAMYWYRQDPGQGLRLIYYSQIVNDFQKGDIAEGYSVSREKKESFPLTVTSAQKNPTAFYLCASSTTGNTEAFFGQGTRLTVV.

The CDR3 DNA reads TGTGCCAGTAGCCCTACCACTAGGAACGAGCAGTACTTC. Protein sequence: CASSPTTRNEQYF. The chain carries TRBV19 and TRBJ2-7; maybe TRBD2 (5 bases). Trimming took off 6 bases at V and 5 bases at J, with 14 bases between the two ends. The CDR3 loop spans 13 amino acids. Per germline, CDR1 LNHDA and CDR2 SQIVND (reference sequence). Based on the CDR3 plus reference TRBV19 and TRBJ2-7, the full variable domain is DGGITQSPKYLFRKEGQNVTLSCEQNLNHDAMYWYRQDPGQGLRLIYYSQIVNDFQKGDIAEGYSVSREKKESFPLTVTSAQKNPTAFYLCASSPTTRNEQYFGPGTRLTVT.

The chain links TRBV4-1 to TRBJ1-4; possible D gene TRBD1, 6 bases. Trimming took off 3 bases at V and 4 bases at J, with 12 bases between the two ends. The length of the CDR3 is 15 residues. Germline V CDR1 and CDR2: MGHRA, YSYEKL. The CDR3 region has the DNA TGCGCCAGCAGCCAGCGACAGGTCGATAATGAAAAACTGTTTTTT. It encodes CASSQRQVDNEKLFF.

The V and J genes are TRBV4-1 and TRBJ1-5; the D is unclear. The CDR3 has 13 amino acids. Germline CDR1 MGHRA, CDR2 YSYEKL. The V end lost 1 base, the J end lost 5 bases, and 6 bases lay between the germline ends. CDR3 sequence reads: CASSQVWHQPQHF. CDR3 DNA sequence: TGCGCCAGCAGCCAAGTCTGGCATCAGCCCCAGCATTTT.

The chain has TRBV9 and TRBJ2-3; no reliable D call. The germline CDR1 and CDR2 sequences are SGDLS and YYNGEE. CDR3 length: 13 amino acids. V gave up 0 bases and J gave up 1 base, with 3 bases separating them. In DNA form, the CDR3 reads TGTGCCAGCAGCGTAGTGGGCACAGATACGCAGTATTTT. It translates to CASSVVGTDTQYF.

V is TRBV10-3 and J is TRBJ2-1; 7 nucleotides align to TRBD1. The CDR3 has 19 residues. With 0 bases clipped from V and 6 bases from J, the junction kept 17 bases outside the gene matches. Germline V gives CDR1 ENHRY, CDR2 SYGVKD. CDR3 residues: CAISESSARTGTDSNEQFF. The CDR3, as DNA: TGTGCCATCAGTGAGTCGAGTGCCCGTACCGGGACAGATTCCAATGAGCAGTTCTTC.

Of note for this clone: A read error may produce the germline difference seen at one junction end. The rearrangement joins TRBV7-9 to TRBJ2-2; 7 nucleotides line up with TRBD2. CDR3 length: 16 residues. Germline CDR1 SEHNR, CDR2 FQNEAQ (reference sequence). CDR3 region: CASSLAASGNTGELFF. The CDR3 region has the DNA TGCGCCAGCAGCCTAGCCGCTAGCGGGAACACCGGGGAGCTGTTTTTT.

The CDR3 region has the DNA TGCGCCAGCAGCCAAGAGCCTTCTGGCACAGATACGCAGTATTTT. Its translation: CASSQEPSGTDTQYF. The chain links TRBV4-1 to TRBJ2-3; D call uncertain. Germline-derived CDR1 and CDR2 are MGHRA and YSYEKL. There are 15 residues in the CDR3. V lost 0 bases and J 1 base, leaving 8 bases between the germline ends.

This chain links TRBV4-1 with TRBJ2-7; possibly TRBD2 for D (5 bases). Germline V gene lookup returns CDR1 MGHRA and CDR2 YSYEKL. This CDR3 contains 14 residues. V was cut by 0 bases and J by 5 bases, with 11 bases left in between. CDR3 loop: CASSQDQAGNEQYF. Written as DNA, the CDR3 is TGCGCCAGCAGCCAAGATCAGGCCGGGAACGAGCAGTACTTC.

The chain joins TRBV6-1 to TRBJ1-2, with D maybe TRBD1 (5 bases). V was trimmed by 1 base and J by 7 bases, leaving 10 bases between them. CDR3 length equals 13 residues. Per the germline V gene, CDR1 is MNHNS and CDR2 is SASEGT. The CDR3, as DNA: TGTGCCAGCAGTGAAGTGGGGGAAGGTGGCTACACCTTC. Translating it yields CASSEVGEGGYTF.

The rearrangement uses TRBV2 and TRBJ1-4; possible D gene TRBD1, 6 bases. V lost 5 bases and J lost 0, with 13 bases in between. CDR1 SNHLY and CDR2 FYNNEI come from the germline V gene. The CDR3 covers 16 residues. As DNA, the CDR3 is TGTGCCAGCAGTAACCGGGACACCCCAACTAATGAAAAACTGTTTTTT. This codes for CASSNRDTPTNEKLFF.

This clone was seen only a few times. Other DNA sequences in the sample encode the same CDR3. The chain is built from TRBV13 and TRBJ2-2, with D perhaps matching TRBD1 or TRBD2 (6 bases each). This CDR3 is 14 amino acids long. Trimming pared 6 bases from V and 0 bases from J, leaving 8 bases between. CDR1 is PRHDT, CDR2 FYEKMQ, per germline (reference sequence). For the CDR3, the DNA is TGTGCCAGCAGGGGGGGCGCGAACACCGGGGAGCTGTTTTTT. Protein: CASRGGANTGELFF.

The rearrangement links TRBV4-1 to TRBJ2-7; no clear D gene. The CDR3 contains 12 residues. Trimming left V 2 bases short and J 1 base short, with 3 bases between. The germline gives CDR1 MGHRA, CDR2 YSYEKL. The DNA for the CDR3 is TGCGCCAGCAGCCAACCGTCCTACGAGCAGTACTTC. Its translation is CASSQPSYEQYF.

The chain has TRBV7-8 and TRBJ1-1; D is unresolved. Germline V lookup: CDR1 SGHVS, CDR2 FQNEAQ. The CDR3 covers 12 residues. Trimming left V 5 bases short and J 5 bases short, with 9 bases between. The CDR3 DNA reads as TGTGCCAGCAGCCGCGGAGGGACTGAAGCTTTCTTT. Translated, it gives CASSRGGTEAFF.

V is TRBV28 and J is TRBJ2-5, with no clear D. The ends were cut back, 4 bases at V and 5 bases at J, with 5 bases in the middle. Germline lookup yields CDR1 MDHEN and CDR2 SYDVKM. The CDR3 is 11 residues long. CDR3 coding DNA: TGTGCCAGCAGTTCCTGGGAGACCCAGTACTTC. Residues: CASSSWETQYF.

The V call is TRBV15, the J call TRBJ2-5; 8 positions agree with TRBD1. Germline CDR1 and CDR2: LNHNV and YYDKDF (reference sequence). V lost 0 bases, J lost 4 bases, and 4 bases stayed unmatched. CDR3 size: 15 residues. The CDR3 nucleotides read TGTGCCACCAGCAGAGAACGGACAGGGTCAGAGACCCAGTACTTC. This sequence encodes CATSRERTGSETQYF.

V gene TRBV6-6 combines with J gene TRBJ2-2; no clear D. The V gene's germline CDR1 is MNHNY and CDR2 SVGAGI (reference sequence). The CDR3 consists of 12 residues. V lost 6 bases to trimming and J lost 6 bases, with 8 bases between them. For the CDR3, the DNA is TGTGCCAGCAGCCCATCGGCCGGGGAGCTGTTTTTT. Residues: CASSPSAGELFF.